This T cell receptor beta chain was recorded in a study of blood T cell repertoires in COVID-19. Study as a whole: Collection of acute and convalescent COVID-19 samples took place in the United States, Italy and Spain. Sample material is recorded as cDNA or gDNA derived from T cells, B-cell-depleted T cells, or PBMCs.

Original handling: Amplifying reference gene primers gave estimates of nucleated cell counts. The repertoire was sequenced with immunoSEQ multiplex PCR; TCRdb's copy has only in-frame clones and lacks some. The V and J calls and clone size were taken over from that table, and D and trimming were inferred from the DNA. The repertoire holds 21,000 or so clones, with around 89% as singletons. Germline CDR1 is SEHNR and CDR2 is FQNEAQ (reference sequence). Trimming stripped 7 bases from V and 7 bases from J, with 13 bases between. The CDR3 totals 13 residues. The sample taken for sequencing was peripheral blood. The chain employs TRBV7-9 and TRBJ1-4; D is unresolved. The receptor's source is a man between 65 and 80 years old with active COVID-19. The DNA for the CDR3 is TGTGCCAGCACCCGACTTGAGGGTGAAAAACTGTTTTTT. This encodes CASTRLEGEKLFF.